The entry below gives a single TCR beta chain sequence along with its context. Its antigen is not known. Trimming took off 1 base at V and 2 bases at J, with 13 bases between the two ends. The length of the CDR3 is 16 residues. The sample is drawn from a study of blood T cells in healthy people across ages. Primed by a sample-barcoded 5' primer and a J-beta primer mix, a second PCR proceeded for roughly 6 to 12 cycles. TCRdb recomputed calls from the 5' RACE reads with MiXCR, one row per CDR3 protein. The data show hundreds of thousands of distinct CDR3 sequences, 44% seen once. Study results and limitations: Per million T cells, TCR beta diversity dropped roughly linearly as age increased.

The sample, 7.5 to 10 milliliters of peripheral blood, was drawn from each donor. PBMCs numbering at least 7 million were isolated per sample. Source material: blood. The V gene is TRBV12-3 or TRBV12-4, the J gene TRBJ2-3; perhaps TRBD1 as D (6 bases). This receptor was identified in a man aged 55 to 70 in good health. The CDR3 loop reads CASSLGTGPVTDTQYF. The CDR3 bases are TGTGCCAGCAGTTTAGGTACAGGGCCGGTCACAGATACGCAGTATTTT.